These 18 T cell receptor beta chains were sequenced from one sample in a study of blood T cell repertoires in COVID-19. The table came from immunoSEQ multiplex PCR; TCRdb's copy has only in-frame clones and leaves some out. The sample shows about 280,000 clones, 70% to 90% of them seen only once. Sample: peripheral blood. Receptors were obtained from a man in his late teens or twenties with active or convalescent COVID-19.

The chain combines TRBV4-3 with TRBJ2-3; 15 bases match TRBD2. Germline CDR1 reads LGHNA; CDR2 reads YSLEER. The J segment lost 6 bases and the V segment lost 1 base, leaving 11 bases of the junction unmatched. CDR3 length: 19 residues. The CDR3 protein is CASSQGTLRTSGGADTQYF. The CDR3 coding sequence is TGCGCCAGCAGCCAAGGGACTCTTCGGACTAGCGGGGGGGCCGATACGCAGTATTTT.

V and J are TRBV28 and TRBJ1-1; D is perhaps TRBD1 (6 bases). This CDR3 has 18 amino acids. Germline CDR1 reads MDHEN; CDR2 reads SYDVKM. V lost 7 bases, J lost 6 bases, and 30 bases lay in between. The CDR3 sequence: CASTQSGLGDKGGPEAFF. The CDR3 region has the DNA TGTGCCAGCACGCAGTCGGGTCTGGGGGATAAAGGGGGTCCTGAAGCTTTCTTT.

V and J are TRBV3-1 (or the pseudogene TRBV3-2) and TRBJ2-2; TRBD2 matches at 12 bases. The germline V gene encodes CDR1 LGHDT and CDR2 YNNKEL (reference sequence). This CDR3 spans 14 amino acids. With 6 bases clipped from V and 7 bases from J, the junction kept 3 bases outside the gene matches. CDR3 amino acids: CASRLAGGHGELFF. DNA of the CDR3: TGTGCCAGCAGACTAGCGGGGGGCCACGGGGAGCTGTTTTTT.

This chain joins TRBV2 and TRBJ2-1; D perhaps matches TRBD2 (6 bases). CDR1 is SNHLY, CDR2 FYNNEI, per germline. The CDR3 covers 12 residues. V was shortened by 5 bases and J by 10 bases, with 12 bases between the two germline ends. This chain's CDR3 is CASSLVGGEQFF. For the CDR3, the DNA is TGTGCCAGCAGTCTGGTGGGAGGCGAGCAGTTCTTC.

This chain joins TRBV11-3 and TRBJ2-7; tentative D call: TRBD1 (6 bases). The CDR3 has 13 residues. CDR1 and CDR2 from the germline V gene are SGHNT and YENEEA. V lost 4 bases and J 5 bases, leaving 12 bases between the germline ends. This CDR3 reads CASSYRAFHEQYF. In DNA form, the CDR3 reads TGTGCCAGCAGCTACAGGGCTTTCCACGAGCAGTACTTC.

The chain employs TRBV13 and TRBJ2-3, with TRBD2 matching 11 bases. Germline V gives CDR1 PRHDT, CDR2 FYEKMQ (reference sequence). This CDR3 has 15 residues. With 3 bases clipped from V and 4 bases from J, the junction kept 3 bases outside the gene matches. The CDR3 DNA is TGTGCCAGCAGCTTCCTAGCGGGGGGCGCAGATACGCAGTATTTT. Protein: CASSFLAGGADTQYF.

The chain has TRBV11-3 and TRBJ1-5; 10 bases agree with TRBD1. Losses at the gene ends were 1 base for V and 7 bases for J; bases not matched to a gene: 4. The CDR3 contains 15 residues. Germline assignment: CDR1 SGHNT and CDR2 YENEEA. CDR3: CASSLGTGGAQPQHF. CDR3 sequence (DNA): TGTGCCAGCAGCTTAGGGACAGGGGGGGCCCAGCCCCAGCATTTT.

The CDR3 sequence is CASSLRQGVAGIYEQYF. The CDR3 region has the DNA TGTGCCAGCAGCTTAAGGCAGGGGGTCGCGGGAATCTACGAGCAGTACTTC. This chain uses TRBV7-2 with TRBJ2-7; perhaps TRBD1 as D (7 bases). This CDR3 contains 17 residues. The germline V and J ends were trimmed by 2 bases and 3 bases, with 20 bases remaining between them. Per germline, CDR1 SGHTA and CDR2 FQGNSA. The entire variable domain, with the rest obtained from reference TRBV7-2 and TRBJ2-7, is as follows: GAGVSQSPSNKVTEKGKDVELRCDPISGHTALYWYRQSLGQGLEFLIYFQGNSAPDKSGLPSDRFSAERTGGSVSTLTIQRTQQEDSAVYLCASSLRQGVAGIYEQYFGPGTRLTVT.

This clone was seen only once. The chain uses TRBV18 and TRBJ1-5; weak D call: TRBD1 (6 bases). The V and J ends lost 3 bases and 9 bases respectively, with 18 bases between them. From germline, CDR1 is KGHSH and CDR2 LQKENI. The length of the CDR3 is 15 residues. In DNA, the CDR3 is TGTGCCAGCTCACCCATCGGGGGGGGGCAGGGGCCCCAGCATTTT. Protein: CASSPIGGGQGPQHF. The complete variable domain, with remaining parts taken from reference TRBV18 and TRBJ1-5, reads NAGVMQNPRHLVRRRGQEARLRCSPMKGHSHVYWYRQLPEEGLKFMVYLQKENIIDESGMPKERFSAEFPKEGPSILRIQQVVRGDSAAYFCASSPIGGGQGPQHFGDGTRLSIL.

The chain couples TRBV2 to TRBJ2-2; tentatively, D is TRBD1 (5 bases). This CDR3 region has 17 residues. CDR1 and CDR2 from the germline V gene are SNHLY and FYNNEI. Trimming took off 8 bases at V and 0 bases at J, with 19 bases between the two ends. DNA for the CDR3: TGTGCCAGCCATTTTAAAAAGGGGCTCACGAACACCGGGGAGCTGTTTTTT. Encoded protein: CASHFKKGLTNTGELFF. The full variable domain, in which reference TRBV2 and TRBJ2-2 provide the parts outside the CDR3, is EPEVTQTPSHQVTQMGQEVILRCVPISNHLYFYWYRQILGQKVEFLVSFYNNEISEKSEIFDDQFSVERPDGSNFTLKIRSTKLEDSAMYFCASHFKKGLTNTGELFFGEGSRLTVL.

The gene calls are TRBV21-1 and TRBJ2-1; TRBD1 is the table's D call, not checked against the DNA. TRBV21-1 is reported as a pseudogene. The CDR3 is made up of 16 amino acids. In DNA, the CDR3 is TGTGCCAGCAGCAAAGCCTCCTGTCGACAGGGTATCTCTGAGTTCTTC. Amino acid sequence: CASSKASCRQGISEFF.

This sequence joins TRBV7-9 and TRBJ2-1, with D unresolved. In germline, CDR1 is SEHNR, CDR2 FQNEAQ (reference sequence). The CDR3 runs to 13 residues. V lost 3 bases, J lost 8 bases, and 11 bases lay in between. The CDR3 region has the DNA TGTGCCAGCAGCTTGTGGAGTATCGATGAGCAGTTCTTC. Translation gives CASSLWSIDEQFF.

V and J are TRBV6-6 and TRBJ1-2; 9 bases are a match to TRBD1. From germline, CDR1 is MNHNY and CDR2 SVGAGI (reference sequence). This CDR3 comprises 15 residues. Trimming at V came to 5 bases and at J to 0 bases, leaving 4 bases not matched to a gene. The CDR3, as DNA: TGTGCCAGCAGTCCAGGACAGGGGTCTAACTATGGCTACACCTTC. As protein: CASSPGQGSNYGYTF.

The chain uses TRBV12-3 or TRBV12-4 and TRBJ1-4, with a weak D call TRBD1 (5 bases). The CDR3 is 13 amino acids. The ends were cut back, 1 base at V and 8 bases at J, with 8 bases in the middle. The DNA for the CDR3 is TGTGCCAGCAGTTTAGATAGGGGAGAAAAACTGTTTTTT. It translates to CASSLDRGEKLFF.

The chain is built from TRBV5-6 and TRBJ1-6; D is perhaps TRBD1 (6 bases). CDR1 and CDR2 (germline): SGHDT, YYEEEE. Trimming removed 2 bases from V and 0 bases from J, with 9 bases in between. The CDR3 covers 16 residues. The CDR3 spells CASSLTGSSYNSPLHF. CDR3 bases: TGTGCCAGCAGCTTAACAGGGAGCTCCTATAATTCACCCCTCCACTTT.

Comment on this clone: One junction end does not reproduce the germline sequence, and a read error may be involved. V usage is TRBV7-8 and J usage is TRBJ1-3; TRBD1 might be the D (5 bases). Germline-derived CDR1 and CDR2 are SGHVS and FQNEAQ. This CDR3 is 13 amino acids long. In DNA form, the CDR3 reads TGTGCCAGCAGCCTACGCCCGGGGGTCACAACGGATTTT. This sequence encodes CASSLRPGVTTDF. Using reference TRBV7-8 and TRBJ1-3 for the parts outside the CDR3, the full variable domain is GAGVSQSPRYKVAKRGQDVALRCDPISGHVSLFWYQQALGQGPEFLTYFQNEAQLDKSGLPSDRFFAERPEGSVSTLKIQRTQQEDSAVYLCASSLRPGVTTDFGEGSWLTVV.

The chain couples TRBV2 to TRBJ2-4, with 10 nucleotides matching TRBD2. This CDR3 has 16 amino acids. Germline trimming cut 8 bases from V and 3 bases from J; bases unmatched to any gene: 10. Germline lookup yields CDR1 SNHLY and CDR2 FYNNEI. CDR3: CASVLGLADHKNIQYF. DNA for the CDR3: TGTGCCAGCGTCTTAGGACTAGCGGACCACAAAAACATTCAGTACTTC.

The chain recombines TRBV6-2 or TRBV6-3 with TRBJ1-6; perhaps TRBD1 as D (5 bases). This CDR3 has 16 residues. Germline assignment: CDR1 MNHEY and CDR2 SVGEGT. V dropped 5 bases and J dropped 10 bases, with 21 bases sitting between them. The CDR3 here is CASSGKRGWAVSPLHF. Here the CDR3 DNA reads TGTGCCAGCAGTGGGAAAAGGGGATGGGCCGTGTCACCCCTCCACTTT.